The source of this T cell receptor beta chain is a study of blood T cell repertoires in COVID-19. About the study: Samples representing acute and convalescent COVID-19 were sourced from the United States, Italy and Spain.

V lost 2 bases, J lost 6 bases, and 8 bases stayed unmatched. There are 16 residues in the CDR3. CDR1 and CDR2 from the germline V gene are KGHSH and LQKENI. As originally analysed: Amplified reference gene primers provided the basis for estimating nucleated cell counts. Sequencing used immunoSEQ multiplex PCR; TCRdb keeps in-frame clones, though not all of them. V and J calls plus clone size are reproduced from that table; the DNA served to infer D and trimming. The data hold about 200,000 clones, with 60% to 85% observed a single time. This chain joins TRBV18 and TRBJ2-3, with TRBD1 matching 10 bases. The specimen was peripheral blood. The clonotype was recovered from a woman between 65 and 79 years old with acute or convalescent COVID-19. The CDR3 region is CASSPRDRGGSDTQYF. DNA for the CDR3: TGTGCCAGCTCACCAAGGGACAGGGGAGGATCGGATACGCAGTATTTT.